A selection of T cell receptor beta chains follows, all from one sample in a study of CD8 T cells in ankylosing spondylitis. Using its own MiXCR run on the 5' RACE reads, TCRdb lists one record per CDR3 protein. The sample has over 600,000 distinct CDR3 sequences; over 15% are singletons. Sequencing input: blood, either unsorted or a sorted T cell fraction (not recorded which). Receptors originate from a male donor with ankylosing spondylitis. CDR3s include the opening cysteine and the closing phenylalanine or tryptophan. Fields, in order: D gene, clone size, J gene, CDR3 length, V gene, CDR3 protein, CDR3 DNA. D genes are given only for firm matches. The size field is filled for only some rows; it gives once, few, many or a size class.

>-|few|TRBJ1-2|14|TRBV5-1
CASSTNSGYYGYTF
TGCGCCAGCAGCACCAACTCAGGGTACTATGGCTACACCTTC
>TRBD2|few|TRBJ2-3|15|TRBV28
CASSASGASTDTQYF
TGTGCCAGCAGTGCTAGCGGGGCTAGCACAGATACGCAGTATTTT
>-|-|TRBJ1-5|13|TRBV12-3/TRBV12-4
CASSYDKYQPQHF
TGTGCCAGCAGCTACGACAAATATCAGCCCCAGCATTTT
>-|-|TRBJ2-2|14|TRBV5-6
CASRDGQSTGELFF
TGTGCCAGCAGGGATGGACAGAGCACCGGGGAGCTGTTTTTT
>TRBD2|-|TRBJ2-1|20|TRBV5-1
CASSLFVVGLALGSYNEQFF
TGCGCCAGCAGCTTGTTCGTTGTGGGACTAGCTTTAGGATCCTACAATGAGCAGTTCTTC
>-|few|TRBJ2-5|16|TRBV20-1
CSARGGGRGHQETQYF
TGCAGTGCTAGAGGGGGTGGGAGAGGACACCAAGAGACCCAGTACTTC
>TRBD1|few|TRBJ2-1|14|TRBV6-1
CASDRDSLYNEQFF
TGTGCCAGCGACCGGGACAGCCTCTACAATGAGCAGTTCTTC
>-|-|TRBJ2-5|14|TRBV5-1
CASSSGTKQETQYF
TGCGCCAGCAGCTCGGGGACAAAACAAGAGACCCAGTACTTC
>TRBD1|-|TRBJ1-1|17|TRBV6-1
CASSPQTGRRMNTEAFF
TGTGCCAGCAGTCCCCAGACAGGGCGAAGAATGAACACTGAAGCTTTCTTT
>TRBD2|-|TRBJ2-7|16|TRBV7-6
CASSLAGLAGAYEQYF
TGTGCCAGCAGCTTAGCGGGACTAGCGGGGGCCTACGAGCAGTACTTC
>TRBD2|few|TRBJ2-7|17|TRBV7-9
CASSSSPGLPYSYEQYF
TGTGCCAGCAGCTCCTCCCCGGGACTACCATACTCCTACGAGCAGTACTTC
>-|many|TRBJ2-7|17|TRBV11-3
CASSRDSHLSGEYEQYF
TGTGCCAGCAGCCGGGACAGCCACCTATCGGGGGAATACGAGCAGTACTTC
>-|-|TRBJ2-1|15|TRBV28
CASSPPRGDYNEQFF
TGTGCCAGCAGCCCCCCTCGCGGAGACTACAATGAGCAGTTCTTC